Following are 24 T cell receptor beta chains from one sample sequenced in a study of cytomegalovirus exposure and HLA in healthy donors. The PCR contained 60 Vbeta and 13 Jbeta primers. Assay used: immunoSEQ multiplex PCR; TCRdb lists only in-frame clones, some missing. The repertoire holds about 210,000 clones, with 86% as singletons. The specimen was PBMCs. The receptor set was obtained from a woman aged 25 to 39 in good health and CMV-seronegative.

The table lists this clone with a count of one. The chain employs TRBV13 and TRBJ1-1; 7 bases match TRBD1. CDR1 PRHDT and CDR2 FYEKMQ come from the germline V gene (reference sequence). The J segment lost 5 bases and the V segment lost 5 bases, leaving 8 bases of the junction unmatched. This CDR3 comprises 14 residues. The CDR3 loop is CASSRRQGLTEAFF. The DNA for the CDR3 is TGTGCCAGCAGCCGACGACAGGGTTTGACTGAAGCTTTCTTT.

The J gene is TRBJ2-1, the V gene TRBV7-2; D gene unclear. This CDR3 has 19 amino acids. In germline, CDR1 is SGHTA, CDR2 FQGNSA. The V gene lost 1 base and the J gene lost 0 bases, with 19 bases spanning the gap. This CDR3 reads CASSLERVYVLSSYNEQFF. Written as DNA, the CDR3 is TGTGCCAGCAGCTTAGAACGGGTTTACGTACTAAGCTCCTACAATGAGCAGTTCTTC.

The gene calls are TRBV15 and TRBJ1-2; D not certain. The V and J ends lost 0 bases and 6 bases respectively, with 14 bases between them. The CDR3 is 15 amino acids. Germline CDR1 and CDR2: LNHNV and YYDKDF (reference sequence). The CDR3 coding sequence is TGTGCCACCAGCAGAGACAGACCCCTACTAAATGGCTACACCTTC. Its protein is CATSRDRPLLNGYTF.

The chain carries TRBV2 and TRBJ1-5; D is possibly TRBD1 (5 bases). The V end lost 6 bases, the J end lost 0 bases, and 12 bases lay between the germline ends. The CDR3 totals 15 residues. Germline lookup yields CDR1 SNHLY and CDR2 FYNNEI. The CDR3: CASSRDSHSNQPQHF. The CDR3 DNA reads as TGTGCCAGCAGCCGGGACTCCCATAGCAATCAGCCCCAGCATTTT. Together with reference TRBV2 and TRBJ1-5, the CDR3 gives the full variable domain: EPEVTQTPSHQVTQMGQEVILRCVPISNHLYFYWYRQILGQKVEFLVSFYNNEISEKSEIFDDQFSVERPDGSNFTLKIRSTKLEDSAMYFCASSRDSHSNQPQHFGDGTRLSIL.

V usage is TRBV19 and J usage is TRBJ2-1, with 9 bases lining up with TRBD1. CDR3 length: 15 amino acids. Germline V gives CDR1 LNHDA, CDR2 SQIVND (reference sequence). V trimming: 5 bases; J trimming: 9 bases; junction bases outside the gene matches: 11. The CDR3 here is CASSVTEQGAGEQFF. DNA of the CDR3: TGTGCCAGTAGTGTCACGGAACAGGGGGCGGGTGAGCAGTTCTTC. Combining the CDR3 with reference TRBV19 and TRBJ2-1 gives the whole variable domain DGGITQSPKYLFRKEGQNVTLSCEQNLNHDAMYWYRQDPGQGLRLIYYSQIVNDFQKGDIAEGYSVSREKKESFPLTVTSAQKNPTAFYLCASSVTEQGAGEQFFGPGTRLTVL.

The rearrangement links TRBV18 to TRBJ1-1; 8 bases agree with TRBD1. This CDR3 is 15 amino acids long. Germline V gives CDR1 KGHSH, CDR2 LQKENI. V shed 6 bases and J 3 bases; nucleotides not matched to a gene: 9. The CDR3 DNA reads as TGTGCCAGCTCTCTCACTCCGGGACAGGACACTGAAGCTTTCTTT. Its protein is CASSLTPGQDTEAFF. Complete variable domain (other parts from reference TRBV18 and TRBJ1-1): NAGVMQNPRHLVRRRGQEARLRCSPMKGHSHVYWYRQLPEEGLKFMVYLQKENIIDESGMPKERFSAEFPKEGPSILRIQQVVRGDSAAYFCASSLTPGQDTEAFFGQGTRLTVV.

The chain links TRBV12-2 to TRBJ2-7; TRBD2 is the table's D call and was not checked against the DNA. TRBV12-2 is deemed a pseudogene. The CDR3 loop spans 18 amino acids. CDR3 DNA sequence: TGTGCAAGTCGCTTAGAAACCCACGAGGCCCTATTCACCTACGAGCAGTACTTC. Its translation is CASRLETHEALFTYEQYF.

The rearrangement links TRBV6-6 to TRBJ2-2, with 7 bases identical to TRBD2. J lost 1 base, V lost 7 bases, and 3 bases had no gene match. Germline V gene lookup returns CDR1 MNHNY and CDR2 SVGAGI (reference sequence). The CDR3 sequence is 14 residues long. CDR3 coding DNA: TGTGCCAGCACGGGGGGAGGGAACACCGGGGAGCTGTTTTTT. Translation: CASTGGGNTGELFF.

The chain carries TRBV18 and TRBJ2-1; TRBD2 matches 8 bases. The germline gives CDR1 KGHSH, CDR2 LQKENI. The CDR3 extends over 15 amino acids. With 5 bases clipped from V and 4 bases from J, the junction kept 7 bases outside the gene matches. The CDR3 spells CASSGGRTKYNEQFF. The CDR3, as DNA: TGTGCCAGCTCAGGCGGGAGGACAAAGTACAATGAGCAGTTCTTC.

The chain has TRBV11-3 and TRBJ1-1, with 7 positions matching TRBD1. Germline V gene data show CDR1 as SGHNT and CDR2 as YENEEA. The CDR3 is made up of 15 amino acids. The ends lost 3 bases at V and 1 base at J; junction bases unmatched: 5. Here the CDR3 reads CASSLGGTANTEAFF. The CDR3 DNA reads TGTGCCAGCAGCTTGGGCGGGACAGCGAACACTGAAGCTTTCTTT.

This clone appeared once. The V call is TRBV27, the J call TRBJ2-7; TRBD1 might be the D (5 bases). Looked up from germline, CDR1 is MNHEY and CDR2 is SMNVEV (reference sequence). There are 16 residues in the CDR3. The V gene lost 1 base and the J gene lost 6 bases, with 19 bases spanning the gap. In DNA, the CDR3 is TGTGCCAGCAGTTTATATGGGGCAGGCCAATTGAGCGAGCAGTACTTC. Protein: CASSLYGAGQLSEQYF.

The chain uses TRBV13 and TRBJ2-1; 9 bases are shared with TRBD1. V was clipped by 5 bases and J by 8 bases; unmatched bases: 4. Per the germline V gene, CDR1 is PRHDT and CDR2 is FYEKMQ (reference sequence). This CDR3 is built from 13 residues. The CDR3, as DNA: TGTGCCAGCAGCGGGACAGGGTCGGATGAGCAGTTCTTC. It encodes CASSGTGSDEQFF.

V usage is TRBV7-2 and J usage is TRBJ2-1, with TRBD1 identical over 7 bases. The ends lost 3 bases at V and 1 base at J; junction bases unmatched: 3. CDR1 and CDR2 (germline): SGHTA, FQGNSA. The length of the CDR3 is 15 residues. CDR3: CASSFNRGSYNEQFF. The DNA for the CDR3 is TGTGCCAGCAGCTTTAACAGGGGTTCCTACAATGAGCAGTTCTTC. The full variable domain, completed using reference TRBV7-2 and TRBJ2-1, is GAGVSQSPSNKVTEKGKDVELRCDPISGHTALYWYRQSLGQGLEFLIYFQGNSAPDKSGLPSDRFSAERTGGSVSTLTIQRTQQEDSAVYLCASSFNRGSYNEQFFGPGTRLTVL.

The J gene is TRBJ1-5, the V gene TRBV7-8; D might be TRBD1 (5 bases). Germline CDR1 SGHVS, CDR2 FQNEAQ. The CDR3 has 16 amino acids. The germline V and J ends were trimmed by 5 bases and 4 bases, with 18 bases remaining between them. DNA of the CDR3: TGTGCCAGCAGCCCCCTTGAGAACAGGAATAATCAGCCCCAGCATTTT. Protein: CASSPLENRNNQPQHF.

The V call is TRBV27, the J call TRBJ1-6, with D unresolved. The V end lost 5 bases, the J end lost 7 bases, and 6 bases lay between the germline ends. Per the germline V gene, CDR1 is MNHEY and CDR2 is SMNVEV (reference sequence). This CDR3 is 12 amino acids long. CDR3 in amino acids: CASSNLNSPLHF. The CDR3 DNA reads as TGTGCCAGCAGTAATTTAAATTCACCCCTCCACTTT.

This clone has a single count. This chain connects TRBV11-2 to TRBJ2-3; TRBD2 agrees at 9 bases. Per the germline V gene, CDR1 is SGHAT and CDR2 is FQNNGV. J was trimmed by 6 bases and V by 3 bases; bases with no gene match: 4. The CDR3 runs 14 residues. CDR3 coding DNA: TGTGCCAGCAGCTTGGGACTAGCAATGGATACGCAGTATTTT. This translates into CASSLGLAMDTQYF.

This clone showed up just once. V gene TRBV5-1 combines with J gene TRBJ2-2; 11 bases are shared with TRBD1. With V trimmed by 4 bases and J by 4 bases, 15 bases remained unmatched. The CDR3 sequence is 19 residues long. Germline V gives CDR1 SGHRS, CDR2 YFSETQ. In DNA form, the CDR3 reads TGCGCCAGCAGCCCTCTCTCAGGACAGGGGGCTAGCGGCACCGGGGAGCTGTTTTTT. Protein: CASSPLSGQGASGTGELFF. Filled out from reference TRBV5-1 and TRBJ2-2, the complete variable domain reads KAGVTQTPRYLIKTRGQQVTLSCSPISGHRSVSWYQQTPGQGLQFLFEYFSETQRNKGNFPGRFSGRQFSNSRSEMNVSTLELGDSALYLCASSPLSGQGASGTGELFFGEGSRLTVL.

The rearrangement joins TRBV28 to TRBJ1-2; 9 bases are shared with TRBD1. The germline CDR1 and CDR2 sequences are MDHEN and SYDVKM. The CDR3 is 14 residues long. V lost 6 bases and J lost 4; bases outside the gene matches: 6. The CDR3 DNA sequence: TGTGCCAGCAGACTGGGACAGGGAAGCTATGGCTACACCTTC. This sequence encodes CASRLGQGSYGYTF.

J is TRBJ1-2 and V is TRBV7-9; no definite D call. The CDR3 extends over 14 amino acids. Per the germline V gene, CDR1 is SEHNR and CDR2 is FQNEAQ (reference sequence). Trimming left V 2 bases short and J 4 bases short, with 11 bases between. The CDR3: CASSLTAGPYGYTF. The CDR3 DNA is TGTGCCAGCAGCTTAACCGCAGGCCCCTATGGCTACACCTTC.

The rearrangement joins TRBV15 to TRBJ2-1; D ambiguous. The CDR3 has 14 amino acids. Trimming cost V 1 base and J 7 bases, with 11 bases left between them. Germline-derived CDR1 and CDR2 are LNHNV and YYDKDF (reference sequence). CDR3 loop: CATSRGVGVNEQFF. CDR3 bases: TGTGCCACCAGCAGAGGAGTCGGAGTTAATGAGCAGTTCTTC.

The V gene is TRBV7-8, the J gene TRBJ2-2; TRBD2 agrees at 8 bases. The CDR3 sequence is 15 residues long. Per germline, CDR1 SGHVS and CDR2 FQNEAQ. V shed 1 base, J shed 4 bases, and the junction held 2 bases outside the gene matches. The CDR3 DNA is TGTGCCAGCAGCTTAGGAGCGGGAGCCACCGGGGAGCTGTTTTTT. Its translation: CASSLGAGATGELFF.

The rearrangement uses TRBV5-1 and TRBJ1-1; TRBD1 aligns across 7 bases. J lost 0 bases, V lost 4 bases, and 9 bases had no gene match. CDR3 length equals 16 residues. CDR1 and CDR2 (germline): SGHRS, YFSETQ. CDR3 region: CASSPYRTGLNTEAFF. The CDR3 DNA reads as TGCGCCAGCAGCCCCTATAGGACAGGTTTGAACACTGAAGCTTTCTTT.

The V and J genes are TRBV28 and TRBJ1-1, with D perhaps TRBD1 (6 bases). In germline, CDR1 is MDHEN, CDR2 SYDVKM. The CDR3 runs to 15 residues. V gave up 3 bases and J gave up 0 bases, with 11 bases separating them. CDR3 DNA: TGTGCCAGCAGTTTCACAGGGCGCTTGAACACTGAAGCTTTCTTT. It specifies CASSFTGRLNTEAFF.

The rearrangement links TRBV7-2 to TRBJ2-1; D gene unclear. The V end lost 2 bases, the J end lost 4 bases, and 9 bases lay between the germline ends. The CDR3 is 14 residues long. Germline V gives CDR1 SGHTA, CDR2 FQGNSA. The CDR3, as DNA: TGTGCCAGCAGCTTACTTGGAGAGTACAATGAGCAGTTCTTC. It encodes CASSLLGEYNEQFF.